This T cell receptor beta chain is drawn from a study of OX40 agonist ivuxolimab in advanced cancers. Looking at the study overall: In this trial design, patients received ivuxolimab intravenously at 0.01 to 10 mg/kg every 2 weeks. Mean age 60 years, range about 23 to 80; around 80% male. Study-wide points: Certain nonresponders additionally had low normalized T-cell clonal expansion.

CDR3 length: 16 amino acids. The ends were cut back, 4 bases at V and 5 bases at J, with 21 bases in the middle. Germline V gene data show CDR1 as SGHNT and CDR2 as YYREEE (reference sequence). With respect to this clone: Its matching antigen is unknown.

Assay: immunoSEQ multiplex PCR; the TCRdb copy retains only in-frame clones and omits some. The data show around 26,000 clones, roughly 90% seen once. V is TRBV5-4 and J is TRBJ2-5, with a weak D call TRBD1 (6 bases). The sample in question was CD4+ or CD8+ T cells sorted from blood, obtained in a trial of the OX40 agonist ivuxolimab. This TCR came from an adult with an advanced solid tumor such as melanoma, head and neck, liver or kidney cancer. This CDR3 reads CASSQRGHTQRETQYF. CDR3 nucleotides: TGTGCCAGCAGCCAACGGGGACATACCCAGAGGGAGACCCAGTACTTC.